This is a list of T cell receptor beta chains from one sample in a study of control samples from healthy donors and cancer patients. Method: immunoSEQ multiplex PCR; TCRdb's copy keeps in-frame clones and lacks some. The table has some 150,000 clones, over 90% seen once. Sequencing was performed on PBMCs. The receptors originated from a man aged 55 to 70 with colorectal cancer. The CDR3 runs from the conserved cysteine through the conserved F or W. The order of the fields is clone size, CDR3 length, J gene, V gene, D gene, CDR3 protein, CDR3 DNA. D genes are given only for firm matches. For some rows the clone size is stated as once, few or many, or as a class when expanded; others skip it.

>once|14|TRBJ2-2|TRBV27|-
CASSLGLPTGELFF
TGTGCCAGCAGTTTAGGTCTACCCACCGGGGAGCTGTTTTTT
>-|17|TRBJ1-5|TRBV18|-
CASSLDRVGYSNQPQHF
TGTGCCAGCTCCCTGGACCGGGTGGGGTATAGCAATCAGCCCCAGCATTTT
>-|14|TRBJ1-5|TRBV7-9|-
CASSSGRDNQPQHF
TGTGCCAGCAGTTCGGGCCGGGACAATCAGCCCCAGCATTTT
>-|14|TRBJ2-7|TRBV6-5|-
CASSYSTPPYEQYF
TGTGCCAGCAGTTACTCGACACCCCCCTACGAGCAGTACTTC
>-|13|TRBJ1-1|TRBV3-1/TRBV3-2|-
CASRRQENTEAFF
TGTGCCAGCAGACGACAGGAGAACACTGAAGCTTTCTTT
>-|14|TRBJ1-4|TRBV11-2|-
CASSLVHDNEKLFF
TGTGCCAGCAGCTTAGTGCACGATAATGAAAAACTGTTTTTT
>-|13|TRBJ1-2|TRBV6-1|-
CASSERSPAGYTF
TGTGCCAGCAGTGAAAGGTCGCCCGCGGGCTACACCTTC
>-|16|TRBJ1-1|TRBV19|-
CASSIGGGPGNTEAFF
TGTGCCAGTAGTATAGGGGGGGGCCCAGGGAACACTGAAGCTTTCTTT
>-|13|TRBJ1-2|TRBV5-4|-
CASSQGQTGGYTF
TGTGCCAGCAGCCAAGGACAGACTGGTGGCTACACCTTC
>-|17|TRBJ1-1|TRBV5-1|TRBD1
CASSLVGGRGPNTEAFF
TGCGCCAGCAGCTTGGTGGGGGGCAGGGGGCCTAACACTGAAGCTTTCTTT
>-|15|TRBJ2-7|TRBV4-3|-
CASSQDTGRLYEQYF
TGCGCCAGCAGCCAAGACACAGGGCGCCTCTACGAGCAGTACTTC
>once|14|TRBJ2-7|TRBV27|TRBD1
CASSEGQGGYEQYF
TGTGCCAGCAGTGAGGGACAGGGTGGGTACGAGCAGTACTTC
>-|15|TRBJ2-7|TRBV27|TRBD2
CASSRLGGSSYEQYF
TGTGCCAGCAGCCGCCTCGGGGGGAGCTCCTACGAGCAGTACTTC
>-|15|TRBJ1-5|TRBV6-6|TRBD1
CASRTTGDSNQPQHF
TGTGCCAGCAGAACCACAGGGGATAGCAATCAGCCCCAGCATTTT
>-|12|TRBJ2-7|TRBV21-1|-
CASSNSGCEQYF
TGTGCCAGCAGCAATTCAGGGTGCGAGCAGTACTTC
>-|14|TRBJ2-1|TRBV6-5|-
CASSSPAVSDEQFF
TGTGCCAGCAGTTCCCCGGCAGTTAGTGATGAGCAGTTCTTC
>once|14|TRBJ2-5|TRBV29-1|-
CSVGARDLQETQYF
TGCAGCGTTGGGGCCAGGGATCTACAAGAGACCCAGTACTTC
>-|15|TRBJ1-1|TRBV6-5|-
CASSYGRQLNTEAFF
TGTGCCAGCAGTTACGGTCGACAGCTGAACACTGAAGCTTTCTTT
>-|16|TRBJ2-3|TRBV18|TRBD2
CASSPTEGSGGDTQYF
TGTGCCAGCTCACCAACGGAAGGTAGCGGGGGAGATACGCAGTATTTT
>-|14|TRBJ2-7|TRBV6-6|TRBD1
CASSYSGQDYEQYF
TGTGCCAGCAGTTACTCGGGACAGGACTACGAGCAGTACTTC
>-|13|TRBJ1-1|TRBV5-1|-
CASSLQGSTEAFF
TGCGCCAGCAGCTTGCAGGGTTCAACTGAAGCTTTCTTT
>-|12|TRBJ2-7|TRBV29-1|-
CSVAGQPYEQYF
TGCAGCGTTGCGGGACAACCCTACGAGCAGTACTTC
>-|15|TRBJ2-3|TRBV5-4|-
CASSHTRGPRDTQYF
TGTGCCAGCAGCCACACCCGGGGGCCCAGGGATACGCAGTATTTT
>once|15|TRBJ1-1|TRBV7-8|-
CASSLAGRGGTEAFF
TGTGCCAGCAGCTTAGCCGGCAGGGGTGGGACTGAAGCTTTCTTT
>-|15|TRBJ2-3|TRBV27|-
CASSPGGQVGHTQYF
TGTGCCAGCAGTCCCGGAGGGCAGGTAGGGCATACGCAGTATTTT
>-|13|TRBJ1-5|TRBV6-5|-
CASSDGWAQPQHF
TGTGCCAGCAGCGACGGGTGGGCCCAGCCCCAGCATTTT